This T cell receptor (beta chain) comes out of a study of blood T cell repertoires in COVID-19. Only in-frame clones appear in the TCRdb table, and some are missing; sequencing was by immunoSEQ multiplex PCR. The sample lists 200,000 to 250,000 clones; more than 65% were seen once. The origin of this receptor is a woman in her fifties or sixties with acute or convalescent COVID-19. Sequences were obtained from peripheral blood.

Here the CDR3 DNA reads TGTGCCACTCTAACCCGGGACAGGGCTCTCGAGCAGTACTTC. Its protein is CATLTRDRALEQYF. The V call is TRBV6-5, the J call TRBJ2-7; 9 positions agree with TRBD1. This CDR3 spans 14 amino acids. CDR1 and CDR2 from the germline V gene are MNHEY and SVGAGI. V trimming: 10 bases; J trimming: 6 bases; junction bases outside the gene matches: 13.